This TCR beta chain appears in the sequencing data of a study of cytomegalovirus exposure and HLA in healthy donors. This clone was observed a handful of times. V lost 6 bases, J lost 1 base, and 9 bases lay in between. The CDR3 length is 13 residues. Germline V gene data show CDR1 as SNHLY and CDR2 as FYNNEI. The study ran its PCR with 60 Vbeta and 13 Jbeta primers. Measured with immunoSEQ multiplex PCR; TCRdb has only the in-frame clones, and not every one. The data contain about 140,000 clones, about 80% of them seen just once; the ten biggest clones take up around an eighth. The sequence came from a woman between 35 and 50 years old in good health and CMV-seronegative. The V and J genes are TRBV2 and TRBJ1-2, with D unresolved. The specimen sequenced was PBMCs. The CDR3 is CASRPGNNYGYTF. The CDR3 DNA follows: TGTGCCAGCAGACCGGGGAATAACTATGGCTACACCTTC.